The 13 T cell receptor beta chains below were found in one sample sequenced in a study of early T cells in non-severe SARS-CoV-2 infection. TCRdb fed the 5' RACE reads into MiXCR, producing one record per CDR3 protein. The table lists about 44,000 distinct CDR3 sequences, about a quarter of them singletons. The specimen was whole blood, collected at baseline. All receptors derive from an adult who was a healthcare worker with PCR-confirmed SARS-CoV-2 infection or an uninfected control (not recorded which).

The sample holds a few counts of this clonotype. V is TRBV18 and J is TRBJ2-5; 9 nucleotides align to TRBD1. Looked up from germline, CDR1 is KGHSH and CDR2 is LQKENI. The CDR3 sequence is 14 residues long. The V segment lost 2 bases and the J segment 3 bases; nucleotides outside the gene matches: 1. As DNA, the CDR3 is TGTGCCAGCTCACCATGGACAGGGGAAGAGACCCAGTACTTC. This codes for CASSPWTGEETQYF. Variable domain in full (rest from reference TRBV18 and TRBJ2-5): NAGVMQNPRHLVRRRGQEARLRCSPMKGHSHVYWYRQLPEEGLKFMVYLQKENIIDESGMPKERFSAEFPKEGPSILRIQQVVRGDSAAYFCASSPWTGEETQYFGPGTRLLVL.

This clonotype was seen more than once but under ten times. This chain uses TRBV12-3 or TRBV12-4 with TRBJ1-6; tentative D call: TRBD1 (5 bases). The CDR3 spans 16 residues. With 0 bases removed from V and 7 bases from J, the gap between germline ends came to 13 bases. CDR3 in amino acids: CASSLALGGMNSPLHF. CDR3 DNA: TGTGCCAGCAGTTTAGCCCTCGGGGGGATGAATTCACCCCTCCACTTT.

This clonotype was counted a few times. This chain uses TRBV27 with TRBJ1-6; possibly TRBD1 for D (5 bases). Trimming left V 3 bases short and J 7 bases short, with 10 bases between. Germline loops: CDR1 MNHEY, CDR2 SMNVEV (reference sequence). The CDR3 has 14 amino acids. The CDR3 region has the DNA TGTGCCAGCAGTTTTGTGGGGGGAAATTCACCCCTCCACTTT. Its translation is CASSFVGGNSPLHF.

This clonotype is judged medium-sized. The chain couples TRBV20-1 to TRBJ1-2; D is uncertain. The CDR3 runs 13 residues. Germline CDR1 and CDR2: DFQATT and SNEGSKA (reference sequence). The V end lost 1 base, the J end lost 5 bases, and 11 bases lay between the germline ends. CDR3 sequence: CSARALLGYGYTF. CDR3 sequence (DNA): TGCAGTGCTAGAGCACTTTTAGGGTATGGCTACACCTTC.

This clonotype was counted a few times. The V gene is TRBV11-2, the J gene TRBJ1-2; D is possibly TRBD1 (6 bases). From germline, CDR1 is SGHAT and CDR2 FQNNGV. CDR3 length: 16 residues. Trimming pared 1 base from V and 0 bases from J, leaving 12 bases between. CDR3: CASSLGGTKANYGYTF. In DNA, the CDR3 is TGTGCCAGCAGCTTAGGGGGGACAAAAGCTAACTATGGCTACACCTTC.

This chain joins TRBV29-1 and TRBJ2-7; D is perhaps TRBD2 (6 bases). This CDR3 contains 14 residues. The germline V gene has CDR1 SQVTM and CDR2 ANQGSEA. The V gene lost 6 bases and the J gene lost 2 bases, with 17 bases spanning the gap. The CDR3, as DNA: TGCAGCGTCGTAGTAGGGAGGTATGCCTACGAGCAGTACTTC. Residues: CSVVVGRYAYEQYF.

J is TRBJ2-1 and V is TRBV10-3; D is possibly TRBD2 (6 bases). CDR3 length: 15 residues. The germline V gene has CDR1 ENHRY and CDR2 SYGVKD. Trimming stripped 4 bases from V and 1 base from J, with 11 bases between. CDR3 region: CAISAQEGSYNEQFF. The CDR3 DNA reads TGTGCCATCAGTGCCCAGGAGGGGTCCTACAATGAGCAGTTCTTC.

This clonotype occurred a few times. The rearrangement links TRBV6-5 to TRBJ1-4; weak D call: TRBD1 (5 bases). Looked up from germline, CDR1 is MNHEY and CDR2 is SVGAGI. Trimming cost V 1 base and J 6 bases, with 9 bases left between them. The CDR3 has 14 amino acids. Here the CDR3 DNA reads TGTGCCAGCAGTTACTTGGGGGGGGATGAAAAACTGTTTTTT. Translation gives CASSYLGGDEKLFF.

The chain uses TRBV6-5 and TRBJ2-3; D is unresolved. Germline V gene sequence: CDR1 MNHEY, CDR2 SVGAGI. The length of the CDR3 is 13 residues. The V end lost 2 bases, the J end lost 5 bases, and 8 bases lay between the germline ends. CDR3 nucleotide sequence: TGTGCCAGCAGTTACGTCACGGGAGATACGCAGTATTTT. Its protein product is CASSYVTGDTQYF.

This chain uses TRBV20-1 with TRBJ1-2; D gene uncertain. From germline, CDR1 is DFQATT and CDR2 SNEGSKA (reference sequence). CDR3 size: 12 residues. The CDR3 coding sequence is TGCTCCCTGCCGGGTCTGAACTATGGCTACACCTTC. Translating gives CSLPGLNYGYTF.

Comments on this clonotype: A single base separates this from a much larger clone, so it may be a read error. This chain uses TRBV12-3 or TRBV12-4 with TRBJ1-5; no firm D call. V was cut by 3 bases and J by 6 bases, with 12 bases left in between. This CDR3 has 14 residues. The CDR3 region is CASSFRTVTQPQHF. The CDR3 nucleotides are TGTGCCAGCAGTTTTAGGACGGTGACTCAGCCCCAGCATTTT.

The V gene is TRBV6-1, the J gene TRBJ2-1; 7 nucleotides match TRBD1. The CDR3 covers 13 residues. V trimming: 10 bases; J trimming: 0 bases; junction bases outside the gene matches: 3. Per the germline V gene, CDR1 is MNHNS and CDR2 is SASEGT. The CDR3 DNA reads TGTGCCACCGGGACAGACTCCTACAATGAGCAGTTCTTC. Encoded protein: CATGTDSYNEQFF.

The V gene is TRBV12-3 or TRBV12-4, the J gene TRBJ2-3; TRBD2 matches 10 bases. The trim removed 5 bases at V and 3 bases at J, leaving 5 bases unmatched. The CDR3 is made up of 15 amino acids. The chain's CDR3 is CASSRGSGGTDTQYF. The CDR3, as DNA: TGTGCCAGCAGTCGAGGTAGCGGGGGGACAGATACGCAGTATTTT.